The source of this T cell receptor beta chain is a study of graft-versus-host responses after intestinal transplantation. Broader study findings: Detection of GvH clones occurred in recipient marrow, and some had their first appearance in ileum or blood.

Only in-frame clones appear in the TCRdb table, and some are missing; sequencing was by immunoSEQ multiplex PCR. The sample has thousands of clones; roughly two fifths are singletons. Germline lookup yields CDR1 LNHDA and CDR2 SQIVND (reference sequence). This CDR3 has 14 amino acids. Trimming removed 5 bases from V and 7 bases from J, with 17 bases in between. There were 200,000 CFSE-labeled responder cells plated together with 200,000 irradiated, violet-dye-labeled stimulator cells. The authors sorted proliferating CFSE-low CD3+CD4+ and CD3+CD8+ responders after the reaction. By its share, this clone is medium-sized.

This receptor was taken from a human patient who was an organ donor for intestinal transplantation. V gene TRBV19 combines with J gene TRBJ1-2, with unresolved D. The source was alloreactive CD8+ T cells from a mixed lymphocyte reaction culture, collected before transplantation. The subset denotes: CFSE-low proliferating T cells sorted from roughly six-day pre-transplant mixed lymphocyte reaction (GvH or HvG direction). The CDR3 bases are TGTGCCAGTAGTCCCCGCCCACATATTGGTGGCTACACCTTC. Protein: CASSPRPHIGGYTF.